The clone carrying this T cell receptor (beta chain) was seen a handful of times. Its antigen remains unidentified. This sample was taken from a study of regulatory T cells in long-lasting Graves disease. Study findings and constraints: Possibly, accuracy suffered from the small sample size.

For TCR beta, libraries came from iRepertoire HTBI primers and Arm-PCR of CDR3 regions. TCRdb reanalysed the multiplex PCR reads using MiXCR and keeps one entry per CDR3 protein. Of around 450,000 distinct CDR3 sequences listed, roughly 15% are singletons. CDR3 length equals 16 residues. Trimming removed 4 bases at V and 0 bases at J, with 13 bases between. CDR1 KGHDR and CDR2 SFDVKD come from the germline V gene. The sample's time point: newly diagnosed GD, antithyroid drugs for less than 3 months. PBMCs provided the RNA from which the TCR library was made. These sequences were also reported in another study, on T cells in Graves' hyperthyroidism and ophthalmopathy.

This chain links TRBV24-1 with TRBJ2-3; a weak D match, TRBD1 (5 bases). The TCR was taken from a man aged 35 to 55 with Graves disease. Source: peripheral blood mononuclear cells (PBMCs), taken at new diagnosis, from a patient treated with antithyroid drugs. CDR3 sequence reads: CATSDRSGPSTDTQYF. Here the CDR3 DNA reads TGTGCCACCAGTGACCGATCAGGGCCAAGCACAGATACGCAGTATTTT.